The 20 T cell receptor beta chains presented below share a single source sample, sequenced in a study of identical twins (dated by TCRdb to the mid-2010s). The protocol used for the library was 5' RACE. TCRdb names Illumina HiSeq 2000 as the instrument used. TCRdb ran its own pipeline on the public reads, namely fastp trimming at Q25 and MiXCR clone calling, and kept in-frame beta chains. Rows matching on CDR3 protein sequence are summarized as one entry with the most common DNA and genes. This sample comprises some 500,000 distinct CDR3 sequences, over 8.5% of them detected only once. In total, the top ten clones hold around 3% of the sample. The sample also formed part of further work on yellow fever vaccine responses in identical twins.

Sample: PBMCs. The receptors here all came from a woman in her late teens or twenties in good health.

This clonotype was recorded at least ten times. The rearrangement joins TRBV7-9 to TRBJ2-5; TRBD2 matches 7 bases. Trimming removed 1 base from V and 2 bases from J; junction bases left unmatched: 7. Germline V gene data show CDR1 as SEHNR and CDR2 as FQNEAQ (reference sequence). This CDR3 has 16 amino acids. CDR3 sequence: CASSLVGRAEQETQYF. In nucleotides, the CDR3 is TGTGCCAGCAGCTTAGTGGGGAGGGCGGAACAAGAGACCCAGTACTTC.

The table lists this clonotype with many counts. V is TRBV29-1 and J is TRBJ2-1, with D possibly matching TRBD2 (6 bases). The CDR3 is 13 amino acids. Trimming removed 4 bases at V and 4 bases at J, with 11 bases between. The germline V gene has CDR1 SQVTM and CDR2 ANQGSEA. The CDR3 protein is CSVGPGGYNEQFF. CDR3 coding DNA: TGCAGCGTTGGACCCGGGGGTTACAATGAGCAGTTCTTC.

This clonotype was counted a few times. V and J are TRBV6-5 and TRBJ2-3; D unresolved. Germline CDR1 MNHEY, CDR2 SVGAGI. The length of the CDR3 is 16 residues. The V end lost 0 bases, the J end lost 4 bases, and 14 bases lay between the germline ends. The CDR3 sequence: CASSYSPDISADTQYF. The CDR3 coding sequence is TGTGCCAGCAGTTACTCCCCCGACATTTCGGCAGATACGCAGTATTTT.

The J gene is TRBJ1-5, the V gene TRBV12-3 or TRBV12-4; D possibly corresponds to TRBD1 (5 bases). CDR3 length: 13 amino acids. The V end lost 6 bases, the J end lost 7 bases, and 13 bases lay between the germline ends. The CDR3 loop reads CASSSGKGQPQHF. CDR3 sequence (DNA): TGTGCCAGCAGCTCAGGGAAGGGACAGCCCCAGCATTTT.

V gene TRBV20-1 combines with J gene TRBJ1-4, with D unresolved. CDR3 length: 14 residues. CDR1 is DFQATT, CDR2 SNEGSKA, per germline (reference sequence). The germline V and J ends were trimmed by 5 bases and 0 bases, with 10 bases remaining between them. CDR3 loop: CSAPESPTNEKLFF. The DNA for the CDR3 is TGCAGTGCTCCAGAGTCGCCAACTAATGAAAAACTGTTTTTT.

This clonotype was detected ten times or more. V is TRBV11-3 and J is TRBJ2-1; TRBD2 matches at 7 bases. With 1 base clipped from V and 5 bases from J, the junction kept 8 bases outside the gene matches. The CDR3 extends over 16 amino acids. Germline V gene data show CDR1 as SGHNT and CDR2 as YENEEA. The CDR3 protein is CASSLGGGRTHNEQFF. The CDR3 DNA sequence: TGTGCCAGCAGCTTAGGTGGCGGGAGAACCCACAATGAGCAGTTCTTC.

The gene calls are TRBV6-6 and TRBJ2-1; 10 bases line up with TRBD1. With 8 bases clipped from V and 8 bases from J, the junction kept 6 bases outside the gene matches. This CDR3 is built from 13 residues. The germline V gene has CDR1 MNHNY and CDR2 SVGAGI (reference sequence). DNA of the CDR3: TGTGCCAGCCTCGGGGACAGGGGCGATGAGCAGTTCTTC. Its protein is CASLGDRGDEQFF.

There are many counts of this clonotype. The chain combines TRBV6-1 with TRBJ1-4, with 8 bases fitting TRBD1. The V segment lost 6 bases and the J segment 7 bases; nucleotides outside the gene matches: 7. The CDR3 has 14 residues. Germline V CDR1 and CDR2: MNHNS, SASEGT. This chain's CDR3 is CASRPTGGVEKLFF. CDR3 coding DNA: TGTGCCAGCAGGCCAACAGGGGGGGTTGAAAAACTGTTTTTT.

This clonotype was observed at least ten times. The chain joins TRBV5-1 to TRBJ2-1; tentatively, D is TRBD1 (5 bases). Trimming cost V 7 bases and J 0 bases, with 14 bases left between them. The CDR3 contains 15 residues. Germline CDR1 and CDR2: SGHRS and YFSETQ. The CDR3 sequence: CASGARVSSYNEQFF. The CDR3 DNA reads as TGCGCCAGCGGGGCACGAGTGAGCTCCTACAATGAGCAGTTCTTC.

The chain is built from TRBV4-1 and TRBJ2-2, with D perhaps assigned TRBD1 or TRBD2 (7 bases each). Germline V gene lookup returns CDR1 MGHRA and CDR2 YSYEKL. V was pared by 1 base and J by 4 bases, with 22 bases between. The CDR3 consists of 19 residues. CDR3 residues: CASSQVGGRQGAVTGELFF. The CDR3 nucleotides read TGCGCCAGCAGCCAAGTCGGGGGGCGACAGGGAGCGGTCACCGGGGAGCTGTTTTTT.

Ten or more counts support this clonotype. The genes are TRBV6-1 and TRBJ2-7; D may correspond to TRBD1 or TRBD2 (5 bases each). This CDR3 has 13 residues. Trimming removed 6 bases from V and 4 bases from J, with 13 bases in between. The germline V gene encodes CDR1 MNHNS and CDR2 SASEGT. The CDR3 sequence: CASRRDGVYEQYF. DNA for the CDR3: TGTGCCAGCAGACGGGACGGAGTTTACGAGCAGTACTTC.

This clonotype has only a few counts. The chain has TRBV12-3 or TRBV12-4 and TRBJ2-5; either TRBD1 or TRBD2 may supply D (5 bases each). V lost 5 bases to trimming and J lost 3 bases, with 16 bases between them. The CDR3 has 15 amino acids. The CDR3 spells CASSGTGSNKETQYF. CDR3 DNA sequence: TGTGCCAGCAGTGGGACGGGGAGCAACAAAGAGACCCAGTACTTC.

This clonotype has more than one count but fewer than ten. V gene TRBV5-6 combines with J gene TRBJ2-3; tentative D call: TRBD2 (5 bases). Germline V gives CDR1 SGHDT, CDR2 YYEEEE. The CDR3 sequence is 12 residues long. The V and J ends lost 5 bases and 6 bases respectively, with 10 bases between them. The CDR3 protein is CASSLLVDTQYF. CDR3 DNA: TGTGCCAGCAGTTTACTAGTGGATACGCAGTATTTT.

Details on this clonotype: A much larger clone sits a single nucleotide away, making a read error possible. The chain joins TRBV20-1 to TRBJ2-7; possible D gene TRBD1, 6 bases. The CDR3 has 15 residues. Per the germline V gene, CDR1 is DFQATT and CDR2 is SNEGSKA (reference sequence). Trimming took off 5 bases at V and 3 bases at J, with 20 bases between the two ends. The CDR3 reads CSAYGDCEGDYEQYF. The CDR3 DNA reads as TGCAGTGCTTACGGGGATTGCGAGGGGGACTACGAGCAGTACTTC.

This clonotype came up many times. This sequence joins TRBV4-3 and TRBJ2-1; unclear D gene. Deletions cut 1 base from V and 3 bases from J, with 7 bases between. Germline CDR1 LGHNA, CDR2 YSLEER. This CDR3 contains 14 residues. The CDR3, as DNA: TGCGCCAGCAGCCAAGTGGGAATCTACAATGAGCAGTTCTTC. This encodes CASSQVGIYNEQFF.

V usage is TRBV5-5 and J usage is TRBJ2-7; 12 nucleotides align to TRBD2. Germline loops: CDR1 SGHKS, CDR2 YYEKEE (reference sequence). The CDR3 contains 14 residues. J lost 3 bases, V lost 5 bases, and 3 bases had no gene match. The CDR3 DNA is TGTGCCAGCAGACTAGCGGGAGGCTTCTACGAGCAGTACTTC. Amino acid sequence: CASRLAGGFYEQYF.

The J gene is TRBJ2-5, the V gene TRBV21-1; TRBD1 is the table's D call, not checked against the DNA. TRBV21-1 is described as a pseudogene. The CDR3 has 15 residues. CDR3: CASSKGDRGQETQYF. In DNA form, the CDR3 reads TGTGCCAGCAGCAAAGGAGACAGGGGACAAGAGACCCAGTACTTC.

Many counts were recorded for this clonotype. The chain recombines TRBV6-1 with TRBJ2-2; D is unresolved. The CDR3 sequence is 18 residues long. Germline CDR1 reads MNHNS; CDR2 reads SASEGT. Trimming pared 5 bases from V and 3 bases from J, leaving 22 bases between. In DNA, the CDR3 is TGTGCCAGCAGTCCACCGCCTTTTTTTTTACCCCACACCGGGGAGCTGTTTTTT. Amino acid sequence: CASSPPPFFLPHTGELFF.

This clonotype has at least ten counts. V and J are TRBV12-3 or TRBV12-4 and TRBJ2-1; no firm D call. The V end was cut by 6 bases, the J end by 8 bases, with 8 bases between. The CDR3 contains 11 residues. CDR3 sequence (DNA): TGTGCCAGCAGGCGTTTCTATGAGCAGTTCTTC. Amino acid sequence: CASRRFYEQFF.

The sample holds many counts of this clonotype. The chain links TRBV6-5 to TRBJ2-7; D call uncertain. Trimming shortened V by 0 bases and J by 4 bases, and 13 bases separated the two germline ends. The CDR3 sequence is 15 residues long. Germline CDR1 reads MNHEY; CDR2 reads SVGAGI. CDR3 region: CASSYSGSDRYEQYF. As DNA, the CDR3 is TGTGCCAGCAGTTACTCCGGATCGGATAGATACGAGCAGTACTTC.